A single sample gave rise to the 16 T cell receptor beta chains below, sequenced in a study of blood T cells in healthy people across ages. The authors ran a second PCR of 7 to 11 cycles using a sample-barcoded 5' primer and a J-beta primer mix. Each CDR3 protein gets one entry after TCRdb re-called the 5' RACE reads with MiXCR. The table includes around 1,100,000 distinct CDR3 sequences, more than 30% detected once. The sequenced sample consisted of blood. Receptors originate from a man younger than 30 in good health.

This clonotype showed up just a few times. J is TRBJ1-2 and V is TRBV30; a possible D gene is TRBD1 (5 bases). The germline gives CDR1 GTSNPN, CDR2 SVGIG (reference sequence). Trimming took 0 bases from V and 13 from J, leaving 12 bases between them. This CDR3 is 11 amino acids long. The CDR3 bases are TGTGCCTGGAGTGTAGGCAGGGTGTTCACCTTC. Protein: CAWSVGRVFTF.

The rearrangement uses TRBV29-1 and TRBJ1-2; D is unresolved. V lost 2 bases and J 8 bases, leaving 6 bases between the germline ends. The CDR3 covers 10 residues. Per the germline V gene, CDR1 is SQVTM and CDR2 is ANQGSEA. The CDR3 region has the DNA TGCAGCGTTGAACGGGCGGGCTACACCTTC. It encodes CSVERAGYTF.

The chain is built from TRBV7-3 and TRBJ1-1; weak D call: TRBD1 (6 bases). Trimming shortened V by 5 bases and J by 5 bases, and 18 bases separated the two germline ends. CDR3 length: 15 amino acids. Germline CDR1 reads SGHTA; CDR2 reads FQGTGA. The CDR3 nucleotides read TGTGCCAGCAGCGAAACAGGGTTTGCGTTAACTGAAGCTTTCTTT. Amino acid sequence: CASSETGFALTEAFF.

Comments on this clonotype: Mismatch with germline at one junction end may stem from a read error. The chain links TRBV5-1 to TRBJ1-3; the D gene is possibly TRBD1 (5 bases). Germline V CDR1 and CDR2: SGHRS, YFSETQ. The CDR3 consists of 17 residues. CDR3 coding DNA: TGCGCCTGCAGCCTGGGAGGCGGTGGGGCCTCTGGAAACACCATATATTTT. Translation gives CACSLGGGGASGNTIYF.

This clonotype occurred a few times. The rearrangement joins TRBV6-2 or TRBV6-3 to TRBJ2-1, with a possible D match to TRBD2 (5 bases). V was trimmed by 3 bases and J by 7 bases, leaving 22 bases between them. The CDR3 spans 17 residues. Germline V gene lookup returns CDR1 MNHEY and CDR2 SVGEGT. CDR3 loop: CASSYSGMEAAWNEQFF. The CDR3 DNA sequence: TGTGCCAGCAGTTATTCAGGCATGGAGGCCGCATGGAATGAGCAGTTCTTC.

Of note for this clonotype: The junction shows a germline mismatch at one end, possibly a read error. The V call is TRBV20-1, the J call TRBJ1-1; D unclear. CDR3 length: 13 amino acids. The germline gives CDR1 DFQATT, CDR2 SNEGSKA (reference sequence). Written as DNA, the CDR3 is TGCAGTGCTGCCCTCTCAATGAACACTAAAGCTTTCTTT. Translation gives CSAALSMNTKAFF.

This clonotype was seen a few times. This chain uses TRBV28 with TRBJ2-5; D gene unclear. In germline, CDR1 is MDHEN, CDR2 SYDVKM. CDR3 size: 13 residues. Trimming cost V 4 bases and J 5 bases, with 11 bases left between them. CDR3 nucleotide sequence: TGTGCCAGCAGTTCAACGGGTTGGGAGACCCAGTACTTC. This codes for CASSSTGWETQYF.

The J gene is TRBJ2-1, the V gene TRBV10-3, with 10 positions matching TRBD2. The CDR3 sequence is 18 residues long. CDR1 and CDR2 (germline): ENHRY, SYGVKD. The junction had 12 bases not matched to a gene; V was cut back by 2 bases and J by 5 bases. The CDR3 bases are TGTGCCATCAGTGAGGGACTAGCGGTCGCCAGCCATAACAATGAGCAGTTCTTC. Its translation: CAISEGLAVASHNNEQFF.

This clonotype was counted between two and nine times. The V and J genes are TRBV7-8 and TRBJ1-2; D is ambiguous. The CDR3 length is 14 residues. The V gene lost 1 base and the J gene lost 5 bases, with 11 bases spanning the gap. Germline lookup yields CDR1 SGHVS and CDR2 FQNEAQ. CDR3: CASSLGASSYGYTF. CDR3 in DNA: TGTGCCAGCAGCTTAGGAGCCAGTTCGTATGGCTACACCTTC. The full variable domain, with the rest looked up from reference TRBV7-8 and TRBJ1-2, is GAGVSQSPRYKVAKRGQDVALRCDPISGHVSLFWYQQALGQGPEFLTYFQNEAQLDKSGLPSDRFFAERPEGSVSTLKIQRTQQEDSAVYLCASSLGASSYGYTFGSGTRLTVV.

This sequence joins TRBV7-2 and TRBJ2-7, with D possibly TRBD1 on 6 matching bases. The CDR3 totals 17 residues. The germline V gene encodes CDR1 SGHTA and CDR2 FQGNSA. V lost 5 bases, J lost 2 bases, and 22 bases lay in between. The CDR3 sequence: CASSHSPLRGPTYEQYF. CDR3 sequence (DNA): TGTGCCAGCAGCCATTCGCCCCTCAGGGGTCCGACCTACGAGCAGTACTTC.

The gene calls are TRBV6-2 or TRBV6-3 and TRBJ2-7; TRBD2 agrees at 10 bases. Germline V lookup: CDR1 MNHEY, CDR2 SVGEGT. The trim removed 7 bases at V and 7 bases at J, leaving 10 bases unmatched. The CDR3 has 14 residues. The CDR3 reads CASNKRGGLNEQYF. CDR3 sequence (DNA): TGTGCCAGCAACAAGCGGGGGGGCTTAAATGAGCAGTACTTC.

This clonotype was seen a handful of times. The CDR3, as DNA: TGCGCCAGCAGCTTGGCCCGGATTGGGACTTCAGAGACCCAGTACTTC. Translated, it gives CASSLARIGTSETQYF. The chain combines TRBV5-1 with TRBJ2-5, with D possibly TRBD2 on 6 matching bases. The CDR3 consists of 16 residues. Per germline, CDR1 SGHRS and CDR2 YFSETQ. Trimming cost V 0 bases and J 4 bases, with 16 bases left between them.

The CDR3 coding sequence is TGCGCCAGCAGCCTCCCAGGTACTACGAATGAAAAACTGTTTTTT. Its protein product is CASSLPGTTNEKLFF. The chain joins TRBV4-1 to TRBJ1-4; D gene unclear. V lost 4 bases and J lost 5, with 14 bases in between. The CDR3 covers 15 residues. The germline V gene has CDR1 MGHRA and CDR2 YSYEKL.

This clonotype was observed a few times. CDR3 coding DNA: TGTGCCACCAGTGCGACAGGGAAGGAAGATGAAAAACTGTTTTTT. It codes for CATSATGKEDEKLFF. J is TRBJ1-4 and V is TRBV24-1, with 7 bases lining up with TRBD1. The CDR3 has 15 amino acids. Per germline, CDR1 KGHDR and CDR2 SFDVKD. J gave up 6 bases and V 5 bases, and 8 bases lay outside the gene matches.

The sample holds a few counts of this clonotype. The V gene is TRBV7-3, the J gene TRBJ2-1, with a tentative D call TRBD1 (5 bases). Trimming took 1 base from V and 5 from J, leaving 6 bases between them. In germline, CDR1 is SGHTA, CDR2 FQGTGA. The CDR3 has 13 amino acids. CDR3 loop: CASSLMGHNEQFF. The CDR3 DNA reads as TGTGCCAGCAGCTTAATGGGGCACAATGAGCAGTTCTTC.

This clonotype was detected ten times or more. CDR3 nucleotide sequence: TGCGCCAGCAGCCAAGATCGGGCAGCTAACTATGGCTACACCTTC. Protein: CASSQDRAANYGYTF. J is TRBJ1-2 and V is TRBV4-1; the D is unclear. The CDR3 loop spans 15 amino acids. Trimming shortened V by 0 bases and J by 0 bases, and 8 bases separated the two germline ends. Germline V gene sequence: CDR1 MGHRA, CDR2 YSYEKL.